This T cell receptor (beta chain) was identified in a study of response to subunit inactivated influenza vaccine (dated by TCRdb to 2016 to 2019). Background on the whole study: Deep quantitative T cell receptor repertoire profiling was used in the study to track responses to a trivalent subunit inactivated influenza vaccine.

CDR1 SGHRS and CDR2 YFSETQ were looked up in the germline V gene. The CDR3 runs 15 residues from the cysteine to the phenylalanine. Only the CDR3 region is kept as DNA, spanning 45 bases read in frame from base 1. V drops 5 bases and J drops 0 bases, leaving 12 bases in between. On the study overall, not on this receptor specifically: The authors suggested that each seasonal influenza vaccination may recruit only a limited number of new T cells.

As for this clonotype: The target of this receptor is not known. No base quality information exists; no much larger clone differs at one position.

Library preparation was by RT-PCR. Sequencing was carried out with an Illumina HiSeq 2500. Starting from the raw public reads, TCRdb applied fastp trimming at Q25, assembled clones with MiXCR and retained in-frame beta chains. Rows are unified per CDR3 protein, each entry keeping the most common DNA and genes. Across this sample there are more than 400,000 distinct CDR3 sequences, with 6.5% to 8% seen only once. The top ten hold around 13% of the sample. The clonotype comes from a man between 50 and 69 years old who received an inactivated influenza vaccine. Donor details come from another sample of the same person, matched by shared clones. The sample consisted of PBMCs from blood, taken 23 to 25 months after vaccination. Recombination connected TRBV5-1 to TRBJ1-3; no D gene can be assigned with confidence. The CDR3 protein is CASRDGSSSGNTIYF. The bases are TGCGCCAGCAGAGACGGTTCAAGCTCTGGAAACACCATATATTTT.